This TCR beta chain was sequenced during a study of shared clonotypes between healthy human individuals. The length of the CDR3 is 15 residues. Germline-derived CDR1 and CDR2 are SEHNR and FQNEAQ (reference sequence). After removal of 4 bases from V and 1 base from J, the junction contained 6 bases not matched to a gene. Authors' processing steps: Sequence data from immunoSEQ were junction-only and lacked quality scores; consequently, filtering differed. Assay: immunoSEQ multiplex PCR; the TCRdb copy retains only in-frame clones and omits some. The V and J calls and clone size come from that table; D and trimming were worked out from the DNA. Of fewer than 850,000 clones listed, about 92% were seen once; the top ten hold about 33%.

The chain is built from TRBV7-9 and TRBJ2-7; TRBD2 aligns across 8 bases. Sequenced input: memory CD8+ T cells from PBMCs. Subset of the sample: CD45RO+ cells pooled with CCR7-negative TemRA cells. This sequence was found in a man aged 18-30 years in good health. Some clones in this sample may be carry-over from other donors' samples. The CDR3 DNA reads TGTGCCAGCAGCTATCATGCGGGAGGATCCTACGAGCAGTACTTC. Its translation is CASSYHAGGSYEQYF.